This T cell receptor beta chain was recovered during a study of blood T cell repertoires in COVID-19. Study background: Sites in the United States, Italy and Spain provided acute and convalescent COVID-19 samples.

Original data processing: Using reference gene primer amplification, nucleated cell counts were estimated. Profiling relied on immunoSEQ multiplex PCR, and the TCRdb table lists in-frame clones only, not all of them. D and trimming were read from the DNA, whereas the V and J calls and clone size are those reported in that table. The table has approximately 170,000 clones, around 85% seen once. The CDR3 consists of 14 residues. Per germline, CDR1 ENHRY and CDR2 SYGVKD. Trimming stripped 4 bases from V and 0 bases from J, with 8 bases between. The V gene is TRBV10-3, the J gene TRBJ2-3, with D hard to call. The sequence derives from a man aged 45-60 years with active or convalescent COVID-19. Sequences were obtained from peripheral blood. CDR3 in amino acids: CAISATSSTDTQYF. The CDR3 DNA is TGTGCCATCAGTGCCACTTCTAGCACAGATACGCAGTATTTT.